One TCR beta chain is described in this entry. The sample has other DNA sequences that encode this CDR3 too. The CDR3 contains 14 residues. The V gene end was trimmed by 2 bases and the J gene end by 4 bases; junction bases not matched to a gene: 3. Per the germline V gene, CDR1 is SGHRS and CDR2 is YFSETQ. These data originate in a study of T cell changes during pregnancy in multiple sclerosis. Data came from immunoSEQ multiplex PCR; TCRdb stores just in-frame clones and leaves some out. The sample has about 62,000 clones, 89% seen once. The TCR originated in a female donor with multiple sclerosis, enrolled in a pregnancy study. V is TRBV5-1 and J is TRBJ2-7, with TRBD1 matching 10 bases. This material consisted of peripheral blood, taken in the first trimester of pregnancy. The CDR3 DNA reads TGCGCCAGCAGCTTTGGGACAGGGGCTTACGAGCAGTACTTC. Amino acid sequence: CASSFGTGAYEQYF. The variable domain in full, with the rest retrieved from reference TRBV5-1 and TRBJ2-7, is KAGVTQTPRYLIKTRGQQVTLSCSPISGHRSVSWYQQTPGQGLQFLFEYFSETQRNKGNFPGRFSGRQFSNSRSEMNVSTLELGDSALYLCASSFGTGAYEQYFGPGTRLTVT.